Below are 10 T cell receptor beta chains sequenced from a single sample in a study of cytomegalovirus exposure and HLA in healthy donors. Researchers ran the PCR with 60 Vbeta and 13 Jbeta primers. Measured with immunoSEQ multiplex PCR; TCRdb has only the in-frame clones, and not every one. The sample records roughly 150,000 clones, around 80% being singletons. The sequenced sample consisted of PBMCs. These receptors came from a man younger than 35 in good health and CMV-seronegative.

V gene TRBV5-4 combines with J gene TRBJ2-3, with 10 bases identical to TRBD2. Germline V gene lookup returns CDR1 SGHNT and CDR2 YYREEE (reference sequence). The junction had 7 bases not matched to a gene; V was cut back by 6 bases and J by 3 bases. The CDR3 runs to 15 residues. The CDR3 coding sequence is TGTGCCAGCATCTCCGGGACTAGCGAGACAGATACGCAGTATTTT. As protein: CASISGTSETDTQYF. The whole variable domain, filled in from reference TRBV5-4 and TRBJ2-3, reads ETGVTQSPTHLIKTRGQQVTLRCSSQSGHNTVSWYQQALGQGPQFIFQYYREEENGRGNFPPRFSGLQFPNYSSELNVNALELDDSALYLCASISGTSETDTQYFGPGTRLTVL.

This chain joins TRBV18 and TRBJ2-6; D is ambiguous. V lost 0 bases and J lost 4, with 7 bases in between. The V gene's germline CDR1 is KGHSH and CDR2 LQKENI. This CDR3 comprises 15 residues. CDR3 sequence: CASSPPSIGANVLTF. The CDR3 DNA reads as TGTGCCAGCTCACCACCTTCTATCGGGGCCAACGTCCTGACTTTC.

CDR3 sequence (DNA): TGTGCCACATCACCCTCCCAGGGACAGACGACCTACGAGCAGTACTTC. It yields the protein CATSPSQGQTTYEQYF. The chain uses TRBV19 and TRBJ2-7; 7 bases line up with TRBD1. Germline V gene data show CDR1 as LNHDA and CDR2 as SQIVND (reference sequence). J was trimmed by 2 bases and V by 10 bases; bases with no gene match: 17. CDR3 size: 16 residues.

Here the CDR3 reads CASSVGIGTSGSGDTQYF. CDR3 bases: TGTGCCAGCAGCGTAGGGATTGGGACTAGCGGGAGCGGGGATACGCAGTATTTT. The chain combines TRBV9 with TRBJ2-3; TRBD2 matches at 14 bases. CDR3 length: 18 residues. The germline CDR1 and CDR2 sequences are SGDLS and YYNGEE. V was clipped by 0 bases and J by 6 bases; unmatched bases: 9. Full variable domain (rest looked up from reference TRBV9 and TRBJ2-3): DSGVTQTPKHLITATGQRVTLRCSPRSGDLSVYWYQQSLDQGLQFLIQYYNGEERAKGNILERFSAQQFPDLHSELNLSSLELGDSALYFCASSVGIGTSGSGDTQYFGPGTRLTVL.

The genes are TRBV20-1 and TRBJ2-3; possible D gene TRBD1, 6 bases. CDR1 DFQATT and CDR2 SNEGSKA come from the germline V gene (reference sequence). The CDR3 runs 11 residues. The germline V and J ends were trimmed by 4 bases and 6 bases, with 8 bases remaining between them. The chain's CDR3 is CSANQGDTQYF. CDR3 DNA sequence: TGCAGTGCTAACCAGGGGGATACGCAGTATTTT.

The chain carries TRBV19 and TRBJ1-2; 8 positions agree with TRBD1. Trimming cost V 2 bases and J 5 bases; bases outside gene matches: 4. The CDR3 has 14 amino acids. In germline, CDR1 is LNHDA, CDR2 SQIVND (reference sequence). This chain's CDR3 is CASSIPHRGYGYTF. CDR3 DNA sequence: TGTGCCAGTAGTATACCCCACAGGGGGTATGGCTACACCTTC.

J is TRBJ1-2 and V is TRBV30, with 8 positions matching TRBD1. V dropped 2 bases and J dropped 8; count of bases not matched to a gene: 1. CDR1 is GTSNPN and CDR2 is SVGIG in the germline V gene (reference sequence). This CDR3 is built from 11 residues. DNA of the CDR3: TGTGCCTGGAGTCCAGGGGGCGGCTACACCTTC. It specifies CAWSPGGGYTF.

Points on this clone: The same CDR3 arises from other DNA sequences in this sample as well. DNA of the CDR3: TGTGCCAGCAGCTATCGGCTAGCGGGAGGGGACGAGCAGTACTTC. Translating it yields CASSYRLAGGDEQYF. The V and J genes are TRBV7-2 and TRBJ2-7, with TRBD2 matching 12 bases. The trim removed 4 bases at V and 5 bases at J, leaving 6 bases unmatched. Per germline, CDR1 SGHTA and CDR2 FQGNSA. The CDR3 is made up of 15 amino acids.

The chain joins TRBV4-1 to TRBJ2-7; D remains unclear. Looked up from germline, CDR1 is MGHRA and CDR2 is YSYEKL. The CDR3 covers 15 residues. V lost 4 bases and J lost 0, with 13 bases in between. The CDR3 spells CASSPRGVGSYEQYF. Written as DNA, the CDR3 is TGCGCCAGCAGCCCCCGTGGAGTGGGCTCCTACGAGCAGTACTTC.

The V call is TRBV2, the J call TRBJ2-1; 12 positions agree with TRBD2. The junction had 9 bases not matched to a gene; V was cut back by 8 bases and J by 7 bases. The CDR3 has 15 amino acids. CDR1 is SNHLY and CDR2 is FYNNEI in the germline V gene. This CDR3 is CASSVPGLAGNEQFF. In nucleotides, the CDR3 is TGTGCCAGCTCAGTTCCGGGACTAGCGGGTAATGAGCAGTTCTTC.